The 15 T cell receptor beta chains reported below all come from one sample, sequenced in a study of CD8+ T cells in alopecia areata. As the sequencing template, cDNA was produced by extracting RNA and reverse transcribing it. The protocol was immunoSEQ multiplex PCR, while the TCRdb copy is restricted to in-frame clones and leaves out a portion. The sample presents 200,000 to 300,000 clones, none singletons. CD4, CD8alpha, NKG2D, NKG2ACE and other markers were used to sort pooled cutaneous lymph node cells. Sequenced: CD4+ T cells sorted from a lymph node. The source of these receptors is a C3H/HeJ mouse with alopecia areata. The strain is characterized by the MHC haplotype H2-k.

This clone was detected ten times or more. Gene names and germline refer to mouse. The read ends 4 residues shy of where the CDR3 ends; the end is completed using the germline J gene. This specimen includes other DNA sequences encoding the same CDR3. This chain joins TRBV13-1 and TRBJ2-5, with a possible D match to TRBD1 (6 bases). The germline CDR1 and CDR2 sequences are NSHNY and SYGAGN. CDR3 length: 13 residues. Trimming shortened V by 5 bases and J by 0 bases, and 7 bases separated the two germline ends. The CDR3 protein is CASRDSNQDTQYF. CDR3 DNA (partial): TGTGCCAGCAGGGACAGTAACCAAGAC.

As for this clone: Gene names and germline refer to mouse. The read falls 4 residues short of the CDR3 end, and the missing part is taken from the germline J gene. The chain uses TRBV31 and TRBJ2-1; the match to TRBD2 covers 11 bases. The CDR3 is 16 residues long. V lost 1 base, J lost 3 bases, and 5 bases stayed unmatched. The germline V gene has CDR1 GKSSPN and CDR2 SITVG. CDR3 sequence: CAWSPNWGGLYAEQFF. CDR3 bases read: TGTGCCTGGAGTCCAAACTGGGGGGGCCTCTATGCT.

Concerning this clone itself: Germline and genes here are mouse. With the read ending 4 residues before the CDR3 end, the germline J gene is used to fill in that end. The sample contains more than one DNA sequence encoding this CDR3. This chain joins TRBV5 and TRBJ2-1, with D possibly TRBD2 on 6 matching bases. Germline assignment: CDR1 LGHNA and CDR2 YNLKQL (reference sequence). V was trimmed by 0 bases and J by 2 bases, leaving 8 bases between them. The CDR3 contains 15 residues. This chain's CDR3 is CASSQEAGDYAEQFF. Incomplete CDR3 DNA: TGTGCCAGCAGCCAAGAGGCTGGGGACTATGCT.

This clone was counted only a few times. A much more abundant neighbour one base away suggests this may be a read error. The gene symbols are mouse symbols. The CDR3 end falls 4 residues outside the read, so it is completed with the germline J gene. This specimen includes other DNA sequences encoding the same CDR3. The rearrangement links TRBV13-3 to TRBJ2-5; a possible D gene is TRBD1 (5 bases). This CDR3 comprises 12 residues. Germline V gene sequence: CDR1 NNHDY, CDR2 SYVADS. This CDR3 reads CASSGQKDTQYF. CDR3 bases read: TGTGCCAGCAGTGGACAGAAAGAC.

There are a few counts of this clone. Gene names and germline refer to mouse. Sequencing ends 4 residues short of the CDR3 end; the germline J gene provides the rest. This chain joins TRBV13-1 and TRBJ2-3, with 12 positions matching TRBD2. The germline V gene has CDR1 NSHNY and CDR2 SYGAGN. CDR3 length: 15 residues. V trimming: 3 bases; J trimming: 3 bases; junction bases outside the gene matches: 2. The CDR3 loop reads CASSGTGGEAETLYF. CDR3 DNA, as far as it was read: TGTGCCAGCAGTGGGACTGGGGGGGAGGCAGAA.

The sample holds a few counts of this clone. Gene names refer to mouse genes. The read halts 4 residues ahead of the CDR3 end, with the missing end drawn from the germline J gene. This chain connects TRBV4 to TRBJ2-1; 10 bases are shared with TRBD2. Germline CDR1 and CDR2: LGHDT and YNNKQL (reference sequence). CDR3 size: 14 residues. Trimming cost V 5 bases and J 3 bases; bases outside gene matches: 1. CDR3: CASSRLGGYAEQFF. The CDR3 bases that were read are TGTGCCAGCAGCAGACTGGGGGGCTATGCT.

Concerning this clone: Gene names are mouse gene names. Read coverage stops 4 residues before the CDR3 terminus; the germline J gene supplies the remainder. The V and J genes are TRBV13-3 and TRBJ2-7; 9 bases fit TRBD2. The CDR3 is 14 amino acids. Per the germline V gene, CDR1 is NNHDY and CDR2 is SYVADS. Incomplete CDR3 DNA: TGTGCCAGCAAACTCTGGGGGGGAGATTAT. The encoded protein is CASKLWGGDY. The complete CDR3 protein is CASKLWGGDYEQYF.

This clone was detected only a few times. Here the gene names and germline are mouse. The observed sequence ends 3 residues before the CDR3 terminus, with the missing tail filled in from the germline J gene. The chain combines TRBV5 with TRBJ1-6, with TRBD1 identical over 10 bases. TRBJ1-6 is assigned to the ORF class and has an uncertain function. Per the germline V gene, CDR1 is LGHNA and CDR2 is YNLKQL (reference sequence). The CDR3 is 16 residues long. The V gene end was trimmed by 4 bases and the J gene end by 7 bases; junction bases not matched to a gene: 7. CDR3 DNA, as far as it was read: TGTGCCAGCAGCCCCCGACAGGGGGCGCTGAATTCGCCC. Translating it yields CASSPRQGALNSP. The full CDR3 is CASSPRQGALNSPLYF.

Comment on this clone: Gene names follow the mouse nomenclature. The CDR3 extends 4 residues past the end of the read, so its final part is completed from the germline J gene. This chain connects TRBV1 to TRBJ2-3; TRBD2 matches at 7 bases. The germline V gene has CDR1 NSQYPW and CDR2 LRSPGD (reference sequence). Trimming took 3 bases from V and 1 from J; bases not matched to a gene: 4. CDR3 length equals 15 residues. The CDR3 sequence: CTCSAPDWRAETLYF. Partial CDR3 DNA: TGCACCTGCAGTGCCCCGGACTGGCGTGCAGAA.

For this clone: The genes and germline here are from mouse. The read finishes 4 residues shy of the CDR3 end, and the germline J gene is used to complete it. The chain has TRBV5 and TRBJ2-1; D is perhaps TRBD2 (6 bases). Trimming stripped 0 bases from V and 3 bases from J, with 9 bases between. The CDR3 consists of 15 residues. Per the germline V gene, CDR1 is LGHNA and CDR2 is YNLKQL (reference sequence). Incomplete CDR3 DNA: TGTGCCAGCAGCCAAGAACCTGGGGTCTATGCT. Protein sequence: CASSQEPGVYA. From start to end, the CDR3 is CASSQEPGVYAEQFF.

This clone has a handful of counts. Any gene name here is a mouse gene name. The sequenced fragment ends 4 residues before the CDR3 boundary, so the rest is inferred from the germline J gene. The chain joins TRBV13-1 to TRBJ2-7, with 9 bases that match TRBD2. CDR3 length: 16 residues. Germline CDR1 reads NSHNY; CDR2 reads SYGAGN. The CDR3 sequence: CASSDLLLGGGDEQYF. CDR3 bases read: TGTGCCAGCAGTGATCTTTTACTGGGGGGAGGAGAT.

Of note for this clone: Mouse gene names apply. The read stops 4 residues short of the end of the CDR3; the missing end is completed from the germline J gene. This rearrangement joins TRBV13-3 to TRBJ2-7; the match to TRBD2 covers 9 bases. V gave up 5 bases and J gave up 3 bases; unmatched junction bases: 6. Looked up from germline, CDR1 is NNHDY and CDR2 is SYVADS. CDR3 length equals 14 residues. The CDR3 sequence is CASSPDWGNYEQYF. The covered CDR3 bases are TGTGCCAGCAGCCCCGACTGGGGGAACTAT.

Comments on this clone: Genes here carry mouse names. The CDR3 end lies 4 residues beyond the end of the read and is filled in from the germline J gene. This chain links TRBV19 with TRBJ2-1; 8 nucleotides match TRBD1. Germline V gene lookup returns CDR1 FNHDT and CDR2 SITEND (reference sequence). V dropped 5 bases and J dropped 6; count of bases not matched to a gene: 10. The CDR3 is 15 residues long. The chain's CDR3 is CASSSGQGFGAEQFF. CDR3 DNA (partial): TGTGCCAGCAGCTCCGGACAGGGTTTTGGTGCT.

Of note for this clone: Gene and germline names: mouse. The DNA ends 4 residues before the CDR3 does, and the rest of the CDR3 is filled in from the germline J gene. In the same sample, other DNA sequences code for this CDR3. The V and J genes are TRBV5 and TRBJ2-5, with D perhaps matching TRBD2 (6 bases). Trimming took 2 bases from V and 0 from J, leaving 6 bases between them. The germline V gene has CDR1 LGHNA and CDR2 YNLKQL (reference sequence). CDR3 size: 14 residues. The CDR3 protein is CASSQWGNQDTQYF. The sequenced part of the CDR3 DNA is TGTGCCAGCAGCCAATGGGGGAACCAAGAC.

Comments on this clone: These gene names are mouse names. The CDR3 goes on 4 residues after the read ends, and that part is filled in from the germline J gene. The chain joins TRBV29 to TRBJ1-1; TRBD1 aligns across 9 bases. The CDR3 extends over 15 amino acids. The ends lost 6 bases at V and 0 bases at J; junction bases unmatched: 5. Germline V gene data show CDR1 as MSHET and CDR2 as SYDVDS. The chain's CDR3 is CASSPDRGANTEVFF. The DNA read from the CDR3 is TGTGCTAGCAGCCCCGACAGGGGGGCAAACACA.